This T cell receptor beta chain came from a study of cytomegalovirus exposure and HLA in healthy donors. Study summary: An early release of data contained tens of millions of unique TCRs, which came from HLA-typed donors. Study-level points and caveats: Presence/absence analyses supposed approximately even sequencing depth among donors. The study had only CMV serostatus as immune exposure information.

J was trimmed by 4 bases and V by 5 bases; bases with no gene match: 11. The CDR3 is 15 residues long. The germline V gene encodes CDR1 MNHEY and CDR2 SMNVEV (reference sequence). PCR amplification relied on 60 Vbeta primers (plus 13 Jbeta primers). Method: immunoSEQ multiplex PCR; TCRdb's copy keeps in-frame clones and lacks some. The data hold tens of thousands of clones, with roughly 76% observed a single time. In the case of this clone: Antigen: not known.

The receptor comes from a middle-aged woman in good health and CMV-seronegative. Sequenced material: PBMCs. This rearrangement joins TRBV27 to TRBJ2-7; 7 positions match TRBD2. This CDR3 is CASSPAGGGGYEQYF. DNA for the CDR3: TGTGCCAGCAGTCCAGCTGGGGGGGGAGGATACGAGCAGTACTTC.